The 21 T cell receptor beta chains given below trace back to one sample, sequenced in a study of shared clonotypes between healthy human individuals. Some clones are missing from TCRdb's copy, which holds only in-frame ones; the method was immunoSEQ multiplex PCR. The sample holds 1.6 million or so clones; roughly 96% are singletons and the top ten take approximately 1.2%. The material sequenced was naive CD4+ T cells sorted from blood. Stated subset: CD45RA+ positively selected. All receptors come from a young man in good health.

As to this clone: This specimen includes other DNA sequences encoding the same CDR3. Here the CDR3 DNA reads TGCGCCAGCAGCTTGGGCGGACAGAACACTGAAGCTTTCTTT. Translated, it gives CASSLGGQNTEAFF. This chain connects TRBV5-1 to TRBJ1-1, with D possibly matching TRBD1 (5 bases). CDR1 SGHRS and CDR2 YFSETQ come from the germline V gene. V was cut by 0 bases and J by 1 base, with 7 bases left in between. This CDR3 is 14 amino acids long.

V and J are TRBV25-1 and TRBJ2-6, with no clear D. Trimming removed 9 bases at V and 3 bases at J, with 6 bases between. This CDR3 spans 12 amino acids. In germline, CDR1 is MGHDK, CDR2 SYGVNS. The DNA for the CDR3 is TGTGCCAGTTCCGGTGGGGCCAACGTCCTGACTTTC. This gives the protein CASSGGANVLTF.

The chain combines TRBV2 with TRBJ2-7; a possible D gene is TRBD2 (5 bases). Germline V lookup: CDR1 SNHLY, CDR2 FYNNEI. There are 13 residues in the CDR3. Trimming cost V 7 bases and J 3 bases, with 13 bases left between them. DNA for the CDR3: TGTGCCAGCACCGCCGGGATTAACTACGAGCAGTACTTC. It is translated as CASTAGINYEQYF.

With regard to this clone: This CDR3 is also generated by other DNA sequences in the sample. The rearrangement joins TRBV6-5 to TRBJ2-7; 9 positions match TRBD2. CDR1 is MNHEY and CDR2 is SVGAGI in the germline V gene. V shed 2 bases and J 4 bases; nucleotides not matched to a gene: 6. The length of the CDR3 is 15 residues. The CDR3: CASSYGGSGSYEQYF. CDR3 nucleotides: TGTGCCAGCAGTTACGGGGGTAGCGGGAGTTACGAGCAGTACTTC.

V and J are TRBV28 and TRBJ2-7, with D hard to call. Germline-derived CDR1 and CDR2 are MDHEN and SYDVKM. The CDR3 covers 16 residues. Between the trimmed V and J ends, which lost 2 bases and 0 bases, there was a span of 14 bases. As DNA, the CDR3 is TGTGCCAGCAGTTTAGTCCGATCCAGTAGCTCCTACGAGCAGTACTTC. Translation: CASSLVRSSSSYEQYF.

The rearrangement uses TRBV5-4 and TRBJ2-1; 11 bases match TRBD2. The CDR3 extends over 16 amino acids. Germline loops: CDR1 SGHNT, CDR2 YYREEE (reference sequence). V trimming: 3 bases; J trimming: 1 base; junction bases outside the gene matches: 3. The CDR3 protein is CASSWGLAASYNEQFF. The DNA for the CDR3 is TGTGCCAGCAGCTGGGGACTAGCGGCGTCCTACAATGAGCAGTTCTTC.

This sequence joins TRBV11-3 and TRBJ2-2; TRBD2 aligns across 11 bases. The CDR3 contains 20 residues. V shed 3 bases and J 7 bases; nucleotides not matched to a gene: 19. Germline CDR1 SGHNT, CDR2 YENEEA. In DNA form, the CDR3 reads TGTGCCAGCAGCTTCCCCCCCGGAAAATTAGCGGGAGGGCTTTACGGGGAGCTGTTTTTT. This sequence encodes CASSFPPGKLAGGLYGELFF.

This clone was seen once. The chain carries TRBV7-9 and TRBJ2-1, with TRBD2 identical over 9 bases. Germline V CDR1 and CDR2: SEHNR, FQNEAQ (reference sequence). Trimming took 9 bases from V and 3 from J; bases not matched to a gene: 12. The CDR3 contains 16 residues. CDR3: CASGEPLAGLYNEQFF. The CDR3 region has the DNA TGTGCCAGTGGCGAGCCTCTAGCGGGACTCTACAATGAGCAGTTCTTC.

The rearrangement uses TRBV7-3 and TRBJ1-3; 7 positions match TRBD1. CDR1 and CDR2 (germline): SGHTA, FQGTGA. This CDR3 has 15 amino acids. V was clipped by 5 bases and J by 2 bases; unmatched bases: 6. In DNA form, the CDR3 reads TGTGCCAGCAGCGCGGCCGGGACAGCTGGAAACACCATATATTTT. Translating it yields CASSAAGTAGNTIYF.

The chain links TRBV5-1 to TRBJ2-2; 8 bases are shared with TRBD2. CDR3 size: 16 residues. The germline V gene has CDR1 SGHRS and CDR2 YFSETQ. J lost 4 bases, V lost 5 bases, and 10 bases had no gene match. The CDR3 DNA sequence: TGCGCCAGCAGTGTTAGCGGGGAGTTTCGCACCGGGGAGCTGTTTTTT. Translated, it gives CASSVSGEFRTGELFF.

This clone was observed many times. The chain is built from TRBV2 and TRBJ2-1, with a weak D call TRBD1 (5 bases). CDR3 length: 11 residues. V lost 5 bases to trimming and J lost 7 bases, with 6 bases between them. Germline-derived CDR1 and CDR2 are SNHLY and FYNNEI. CDR3 nucleotide sequence: TGTGCCAGCAGTTACAGGAATGAGCAGTTCTTC. Translated, it gives CASSYRNEQFF.

This chain uses TRBV28 with TRBJ2-7; 7 bases fit TRBD1. The CDR3 length is 15 residues. Germline trimming cut 6 bases from V and 1 base from J; bases unmatched to any gene: 9. Per the germline V gene, CDR1 is MDHEN and CDR2 is SYDVKM. CDR3: CASRAGTARSYEQYF. Written as DNA, the CDR3 is TGTGCCAGCAGGGCCGGGACAGCCAGGTCCTACGAGCAGTACTTC.

Note on this clone: Other DNA sequences in the sample encode the same CDR3. The V gene is TRBV15, the J gene TRBJ2-7; D is uncertain. The V end was cut by 0 bases, the J end by 3 bases, with 6 bases between. Germline V gives CDR1 LNHNV, CDR2 YYDKDF (reference sequence). The CDR3 covers 13 residues. DNA for the CDR3: TGTGCCACCAGCAGAGATACAAGCTACGAGCAGTACTTC. It specifies CATSRDTSYEQYF.

CDR3 DNA: TGTGCCAGCAGCTATAGCGGGAGGTCGAACACCGGGGAGCTGTTTTTT. It specifies CASSYSGRSNTGELFF. J is TRBJ2-2 and V is TRBV5-4, with TRBD2 matching 10 bases. Trimming at V came to 3 bases and at J to 0 bases, leaving 2 bases not matched to a gene. CDR1 is SGHNT, CDR2 YYREEE, per germline (reference sequence). The CDR3 totals 16 residues.

The chain is built from TRBV9 and TRBJ2-7, with D perhaps matching TRBD2 (5 bases). The V gene lost 4 bases and the J gene lost 4 bases, with 12 bases spanning the gap. Germline V CDR1 and CDR2: SGDLS, YYNGEE. The CDR3 runs to 13 residues. The CDR3 bases are TGTGCCAGCAGCCCAAGCTCGGGGTACGAGCAGTACTTC. Translation gives CASSPSSGYEQYF.

The chain combines TRBV5-1 with TRBJ2-2, with a weak D call TRBD2 (6 bases). This CDR3 region has 13 residues. Per germline, CDR1 SGHRS and CDR2 YFSETQ. The ends were cut back, 3 bases at V and 6 bases at J, with 9 bases in the middle. CDR3 sequence: CASSYGGAGELFF. Here the CDR3 DNA reads TGCGCCAGCAGCTACGGGGGAGCCGGGGAGCTGTTTTTT.

The chain links TRBV5-4 to TRBJ2-3, with TRBD2 matching over 12 bases. Germline V gives CDR1 SGHNT, CDR2 YYREEE (reference sequence). The CDR3 has 17 amino acids. With 0 bases clipped from V and 1 base from J, the junction kept 3 bases outside the gene matches. The CDR3 nucleotides are TGTGCCAGCAGCTTGGAGGCTAGCGGGAGGGGCACAGATACGCAGTATTTT. This sequence encodes CASSLEASGRGTDTQYF. Full variable domain (missing parts from reference TRBV5-4 and TRBJ2-3): ETGVTQSPTHLIKTRGQQVTLRCSSQSGHNTVSWYQQALGQGPQFIFQYYREEENGRGNFPPRFSGLQFPNYSSELNVNALELDDSALYLCASSLEASGRGTDTQYFGPGTRLTVL.

The rearrangement links TRBV27 to TRBJ2-2, with a tentative D call TRBD1 (6 bases). V was pared by 2 bases and J by 6 bases, with 10 bases between. Per the germline V gene, CDR1 is MNHEY and CDR2 is SMNVEV (reference sequence). This CDR3 is built from 14 residues. This CDR3 reads CASSLNPGAGELFF. The CDR3 bases are TGTGCCAGCAGTTTAAATCCAGGGGCCGGGGAGCTGTTTTTT.

V is TRBV14 and J is TRBJ2-7, with D perhaps TRBD2 (7 bases). The CDR3 contains 16 residues. Germline V gene data show CDR1 as SGHDN and CDR2 as FVKESK. V shed 6 bases and J shed 0 bases, with 18 bases lying between them. DNA for the CDR3: TGTGCCAGCAGTCCAGAGGGGGGGCGTAACTCCTACGAGCAGTACTTC. Amino acid sequence: CASSPEGGRNSYEQYF.

CDR3 region: CSAGRGEAFF. Written as DNA, the CDR3 is TGCAGTGCCGGAAGGGGTGAAGCTTTCTTT. The J gene is TRBJ1-1, the V gene TRBV20-1; D possibly corresponds to TRBD1 (5 bases). The CDR3 consists of 10 residues. Looked up from germline, CDR1 is DFQATT and CDR2 is SNEGSKA (reference sequence). Trimming took 6 bases from V and 7 from J, leaving 9 bases between them.

CDR3 protein: CASSRRQIESNQPQHF. The DNA for the CDR3 is TGTGCCAGTAGTAGACGACAGATCGAGAGCAATCAGCCCCAGCATTTT. The chain joins TRBV19 to TRBJ1-5, with a possible D match to TRBD1 (5 bases). CDR1 is LNHDA and CDR2 is SQIVND in the germline V gene (reference sequence). Trimming took 4 bases from V and 1 from J, leaving 14 bases between them. The CDR3 totals 16 residues.